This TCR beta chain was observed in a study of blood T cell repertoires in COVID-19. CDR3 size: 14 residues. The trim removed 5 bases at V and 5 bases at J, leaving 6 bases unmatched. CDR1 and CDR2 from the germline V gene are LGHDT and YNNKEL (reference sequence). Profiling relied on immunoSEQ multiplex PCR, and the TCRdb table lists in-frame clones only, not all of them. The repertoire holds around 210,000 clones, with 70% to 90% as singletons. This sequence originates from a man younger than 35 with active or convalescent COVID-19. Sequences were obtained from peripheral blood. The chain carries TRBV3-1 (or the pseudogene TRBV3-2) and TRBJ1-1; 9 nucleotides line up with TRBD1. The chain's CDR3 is CASSSRDRATEAFF. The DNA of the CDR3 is TGTGCCAGCAGCAGCCGGGACAGGGCAACTGAAGCTTTCTTT.